This entry concerns a single T cell receptor beta chain. TCRdb keeps only in-frame clones here, not all; method: immunoSEQ multiplex PCR. In the table there are 150,000 to 200,000 clones, 66% of which are singletons. The CDR3 has 17 amino acids. The junction had 20 bases not matched to a gene; V was cut back by 5 bases and J by 10 bases. Per germline, CDR1 LNHNV and CDR2 YYDKDF (reference sequence). This sample is part of a study of shared clonotypes between healthy human individuals. The source of this sequence is a man younger than 45 in good health. The source material was memory CD4+ T cells sorted from blood. Stated subset: CD45RA-negative fraction. The chain combines TRBV15 with TRBJ2-1; 7 positions match TRBD2. In DNA form, the CDR3 reads TGTGCCACCAGCTCCCGCCCTAGCGGATTGGGCCAACGAGAGCAGTTCTTC. Translation: CATSSRPSGLGQREQFF.